This T cell receptor beta chain came from a study of lymphopenia after photon versus proton radiotherapy. Comments on this clone: Its antigen is not known.

Study conclusions and caveats: Photon-treated patients lost naive T cells and TCR diversity; proton-treated stayed stable. Post-nadir diversity loss with photons came from oligoclonal expansion, particularly CD8+ Temra cells.

This table comes from immunoSEQ multiplex PCR, and its TCRdb copy is limited to in-frame clones, with some not included. In the table there are about 68,000 clones, approximately 91% of which are singletons. Germline CDR1 reads LNHDA; CDR2 reads SQIVND (reference sequence). J was trimmed by 5 bases and V by 3 bases; bases with no gene match: 9. This CDR3 comprises 16 residues. Source: peripheral blood, taken from a patient treated with photon-based radiotherapy. This sequence was found in a woman between 65 and 79 years old with pancreatic cancer. The gene calls are TRBV19 and TRBJ2-1, with TRBD2 identical over 8 bases. CDR3 region: CASSISLGLDHNEQFF. The DNA of the CDR3 is TGTGCCAGTAGTATCTCATTGGGACTAGACCACAATGAGCAGTTCTTC.